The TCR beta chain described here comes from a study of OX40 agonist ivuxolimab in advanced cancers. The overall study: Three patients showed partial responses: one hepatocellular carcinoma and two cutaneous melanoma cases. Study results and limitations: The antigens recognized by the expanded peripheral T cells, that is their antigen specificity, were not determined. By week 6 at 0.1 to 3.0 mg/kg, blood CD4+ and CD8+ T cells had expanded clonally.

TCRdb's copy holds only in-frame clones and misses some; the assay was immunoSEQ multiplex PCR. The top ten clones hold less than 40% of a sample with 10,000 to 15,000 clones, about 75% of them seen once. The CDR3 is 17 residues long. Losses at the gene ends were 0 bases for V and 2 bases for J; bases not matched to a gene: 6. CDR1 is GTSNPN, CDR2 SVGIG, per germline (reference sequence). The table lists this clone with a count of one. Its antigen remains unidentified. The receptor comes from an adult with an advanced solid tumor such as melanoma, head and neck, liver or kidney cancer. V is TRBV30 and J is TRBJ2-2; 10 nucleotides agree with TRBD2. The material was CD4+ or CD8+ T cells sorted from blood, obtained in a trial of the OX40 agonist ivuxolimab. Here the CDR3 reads CAWSVSLAGINTGELFF. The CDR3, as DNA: TGTGCCTGGAGTGTATCACTAGCGGGAATCAACACCGGGGAGCTGTTTTTT.